This T cell receptor beta chain stems from a study of blood T cell repertoires in COVID-19. Study background: From T cells, B-cell-depleted T cells, or PBMCs came the material, which was cDNA or gDNA.

Original methodology: Nucleated cell counts were estimated from reference gene primer amplification. Clones were read by immunoSEQ multiplex PCR, and TCRdb kept only the in-frame ones, dropping some. V and J calls and clone size are those listed in that table; D and trimming were worked out from the DNA. This sample has some 260,000 clones, with about nine tenths found just once. Participant age was about 18 to 100 years, and participants resided in 24 US areas. The CDR3 is made up of 16 amino acids. With V trimmed by 6 bases and J by 0 bases, 10 bases remained unmatched. In germline, CDR1 is MDHEN, CDR2 SYDVKM.

This receptor was identified in a woman in her 30s with acute COVID-19. The rearrangement links TRBV28 to TRBJ1-1, with 7 bases matching TRBD1. What was sequenced was PBMCs or T cells enriched from blood (not recorded which). The CDR3 DNA sequence: TGTGCCAGCAGCCCGGCCGGGACAGTCATGAACACTGAAGCTTTCTTT. Its protein product is CASSPAGTVMNTEAFF.